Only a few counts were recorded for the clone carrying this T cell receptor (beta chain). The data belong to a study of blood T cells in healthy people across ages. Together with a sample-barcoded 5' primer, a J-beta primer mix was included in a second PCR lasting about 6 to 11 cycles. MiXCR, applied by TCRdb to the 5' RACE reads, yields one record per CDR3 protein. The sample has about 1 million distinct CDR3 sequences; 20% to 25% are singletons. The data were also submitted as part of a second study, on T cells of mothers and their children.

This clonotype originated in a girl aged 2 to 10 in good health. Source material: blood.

CDR3 sequence (DNA): TGTGCCAGCAGCCCCTCGACCTCTAGCGGGGGGACCGGGGAGCTGTTTTTT. Protein: CASSPSTSSGGTGELFF. The J gene is TRBJ2-2, the V gene TRBV7-2, with 11 bases aligning to TRBD2. The CDR3 is made up of 17 amino acids. CDR1 and CDR2 from the germline V gene are SGHTA and FQGNSA. Trimming cost V 5 bases and J 5 bases; bases outside gene matches: 10.